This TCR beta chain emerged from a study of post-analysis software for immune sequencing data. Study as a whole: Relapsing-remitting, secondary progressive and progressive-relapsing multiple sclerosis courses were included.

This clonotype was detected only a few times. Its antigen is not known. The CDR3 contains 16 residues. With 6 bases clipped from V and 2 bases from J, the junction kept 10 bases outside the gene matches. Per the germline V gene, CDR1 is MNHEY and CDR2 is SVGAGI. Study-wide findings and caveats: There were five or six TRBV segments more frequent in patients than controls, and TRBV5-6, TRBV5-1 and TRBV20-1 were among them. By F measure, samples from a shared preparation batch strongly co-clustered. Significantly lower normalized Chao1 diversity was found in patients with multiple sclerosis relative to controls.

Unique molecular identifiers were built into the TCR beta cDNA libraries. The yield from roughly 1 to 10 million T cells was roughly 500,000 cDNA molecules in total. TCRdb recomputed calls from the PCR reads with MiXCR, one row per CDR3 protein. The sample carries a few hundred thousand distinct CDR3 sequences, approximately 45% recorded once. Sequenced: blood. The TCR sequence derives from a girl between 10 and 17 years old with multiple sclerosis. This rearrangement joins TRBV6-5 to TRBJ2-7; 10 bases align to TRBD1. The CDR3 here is CASRRIVGTGAYEQYF. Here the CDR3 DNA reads TGTGCCAGCAGAAGAATCGTCGGGACAGGGGCCTACGAGCAGTACTTC.